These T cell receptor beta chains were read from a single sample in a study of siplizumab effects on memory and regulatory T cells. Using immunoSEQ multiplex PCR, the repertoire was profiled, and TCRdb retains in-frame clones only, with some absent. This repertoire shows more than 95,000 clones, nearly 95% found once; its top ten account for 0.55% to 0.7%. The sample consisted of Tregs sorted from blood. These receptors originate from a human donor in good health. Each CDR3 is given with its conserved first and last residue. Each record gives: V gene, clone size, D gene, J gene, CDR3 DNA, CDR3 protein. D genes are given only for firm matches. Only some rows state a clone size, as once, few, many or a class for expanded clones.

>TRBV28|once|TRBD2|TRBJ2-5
TGTGCCAGCAGGCCGGGAGGCGGGACCCAGTACTTC
CASRPGGGTQYF
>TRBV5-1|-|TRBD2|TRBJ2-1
TGCGCCAGCAGCTTGGGACTAGCGGGAGATTATGAGCAGTTCTTC
CASSLGLAGDYEQFF
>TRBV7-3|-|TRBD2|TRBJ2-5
TGTGCCAGCAGCCCAGGGACTAGCGGGGAGACCCAGTACTTC
CASSPGTSGETQYF
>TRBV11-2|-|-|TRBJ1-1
TGTGCCAGCAGTCTTAACAGGAACACTGAAGCTTTCTTT
CASSLNRNTEAFF
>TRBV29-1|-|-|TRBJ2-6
TGCAGCGTTCGCGGCTCTGGGGCCAACGTCCTGACTTTC
CSVRGSGANVLTF
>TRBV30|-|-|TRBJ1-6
TGTGCCTGGCGCGGCCCGAACTCCTATAATTCACCCCTCCACTTT
CAWRGPNSYNSPLHF
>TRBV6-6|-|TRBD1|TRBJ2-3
TGTGCCAGCATGAGCACAGGGGGGCCGTATTTT
CASMSTGGPYF
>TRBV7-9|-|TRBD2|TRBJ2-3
TGTGCCAGCAGCTTAGGAGGACTAGCGGGAGGCCCGGTCACAGATACGCAGTATTTT
CASSLGGLAGGPVTDTQYF
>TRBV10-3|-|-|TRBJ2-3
TGTGCCATCGGGGGCGGCGGTACACGCGATACGCAGTATTTT
CAIGGGGTRDTQYF
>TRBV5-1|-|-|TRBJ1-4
TGCGCCAGCAGCTCGGGACTGTCGGAAAATGAAAAACTGTTTTTT
CASSSGLSENEKLFF
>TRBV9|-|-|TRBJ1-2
TGTGCCAGCAGCGTTGGACACGGCTATGGCTACACCTTC
CASSVGHGYGYTF
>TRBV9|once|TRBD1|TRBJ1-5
TGTGCCAGCGGGACAGGGGTGGATCAGCCCCAGCATTTT
CASGTGVDQPQHF
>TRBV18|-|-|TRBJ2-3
TGTGCCAGCTCTCGCGGACAGCCCACAGATACGCAGTATTTT
CASSRGQPTDTQYF
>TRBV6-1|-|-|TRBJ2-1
TGTGCCAGCAGTTTCCGAGGGCTTAGGAATGAGCAGTTCTTC
CASSFRGLRNEQFF
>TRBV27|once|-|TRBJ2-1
TGTGCCAGCAGTTTCTCCCCTGCGCCTTGGGGCAGGGAGCGCGTACCCGCGTACAATGAGCAGTTCTTC
CASSFSPAPWGRERVPAYNEQFF
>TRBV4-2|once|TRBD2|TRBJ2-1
TGTGCCAGCAGCCAAGTCCGGACTAGCGGGAGTAAAGATGAGCAGTTCTTC
CASSQVRTSGSKDEQFF
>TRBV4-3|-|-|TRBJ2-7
TGCGCCAGCAGCCCGAATGTACGATTCTACGAGCAGTACTTC
CASSPNVRFYEQYF
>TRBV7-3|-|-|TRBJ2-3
TGTGCCAGCAGCTTAAGGCCTGCGTTTAGCACAGATACGCAGTATTTT
CASSLRPAFSTDTQYF
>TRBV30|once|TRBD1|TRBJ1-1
TGTGCCTGGGACCACGGGGACAGGAGAGGGACTGAAGCTTTCTTT
CAWDHGDRRGTEAFF
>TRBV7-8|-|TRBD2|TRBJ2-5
TGTGCCAGCAGCCTCCGGACTAGCGGGGGCAGGGAGACCCAGTACTTC
CASSLRTSGGRETQYF
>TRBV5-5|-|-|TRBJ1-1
TGTGCCAGCAGCCAAGACACAACGAACACTGAAGCTTTCTTT
CASSQDTTNTEAFF
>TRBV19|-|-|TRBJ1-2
TGTGCCAGTACCGGGGGCGGAGGCTACACCTTC
CASTGGGGYTF
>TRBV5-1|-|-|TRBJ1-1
TGCGCCAGCCGTAGCCCGAACACTGAAGCTTTCTTT
CASRSPNTEAFF
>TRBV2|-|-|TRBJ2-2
TGTGCCAGCAGTGAAGACAGGTGGAACACCGGGGAGCTGTTTTTT
CASSEDRWNTGELFF
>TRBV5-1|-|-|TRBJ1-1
TGCGCCAGCAGCCGGGGCTTGAGCACTGAAGCTTTCTTT
CASSRGLSTEAFF
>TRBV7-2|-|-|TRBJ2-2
TGTGCCAGCAGCACCCAGGATGGCGGGGAGCTGTTTTTT
CASSTQDGGELFF
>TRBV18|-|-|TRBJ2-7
TGTGCCAGCTCACCACTGGTCTCTCCATCCTACGAGCAGTACTTC
CASSPLVSPSYEQYF
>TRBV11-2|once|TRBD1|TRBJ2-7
TGTGCCAGCAGCTTCGGACAGGGTATATACGAGCAGTACTTC
CASSFGQGIYEQYF
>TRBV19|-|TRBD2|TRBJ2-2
TGTGCCAGTAGTAGACCACTAGCGGGAGCGAACACCGGGGAGCTGTTTTTT
CASSRPLAGANTGELFF
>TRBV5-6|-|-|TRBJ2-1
TGTGCCAGCAGCCGATACAATGAGCAGTTCTTC
CASSRYNEQFF
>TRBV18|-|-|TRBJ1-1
TGTGCCAGCTCACCACCGCTTGGGACTCCCAAGAACACTGAAGCTTTCTTT
CASSPPLGTPKNTEAFF
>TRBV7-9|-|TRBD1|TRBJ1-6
TGTGCCAGCAGCTCCCATTTCCGGGACAGGAACCGTAATTCACCCCTCCACTTT
CASSSHFRDRNRNSPLHF
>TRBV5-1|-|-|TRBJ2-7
TGCGCCAGCAGCTTGGTTGGTAGGGGGAGGGCCTACGAGCAGTACTTC
CASSLVGRGRAYEQYF
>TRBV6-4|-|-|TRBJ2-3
TGTGCCAGCAGTGACCTGGGGGTAGCAACTACGCAGTATTTT
CASSDLGVATTQYF
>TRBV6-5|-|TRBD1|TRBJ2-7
TGTGCCAGCAGAAGTCGGGACAGGTACTCCTACGAGCAGTACTTC
CASRSRDRYSYEQYF
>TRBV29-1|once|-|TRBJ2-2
TGCAGCGCCCATAGGCTGGAAGGGGCCGGGGAGCTGTTTTTT
CSAHRLEGAGELFF
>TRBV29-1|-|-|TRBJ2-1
TGCAGCGGGAGCGGCTACAATGAGCAGTTCTTC
CSGSGYNEQFF
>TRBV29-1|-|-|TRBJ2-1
TGCAGCGTTGGCAGCCCCTACAATGAGCAGTTCTTC
CSVGSPYNEQFF
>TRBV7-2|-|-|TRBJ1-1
TGTGCCAGCAGCTTGAGGGGGAACACTGAAGCTTTCTTT
CASSLRGNTEAFF
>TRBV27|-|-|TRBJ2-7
TGTGCCAGCAGTAAAGGAGGACTCCCCTCCTACGAGCAGTACTTC
CASSKGGLPSYEQYF
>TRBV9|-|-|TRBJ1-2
TGTGCCAGCAGCGAGGGCGGCTATGGCTACACCTTC
CASSEGGYGYTF
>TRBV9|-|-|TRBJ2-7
TGTGCCAGCAGCGCGCAACTCATCGACTACGAGCAGTACTTC
CASSAQLIDYEQYF
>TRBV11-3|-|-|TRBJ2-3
TGTGCCAGCAGCCCCAGGGGGGCGGATACGCAGTATTTT
CASSPRGADTQYF
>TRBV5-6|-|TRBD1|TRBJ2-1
TGTGCCAGCAGCTCAGGGACAGGGCTCAATGAGCAGTTCTTC
CASSSGTGLNEQFF
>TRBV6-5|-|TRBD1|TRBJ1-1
TGTGCCAGCAGTCGACGACAGGGTGTTGGAACTGAAGCTTTCTTT
CASSRRQGVGTEAFF
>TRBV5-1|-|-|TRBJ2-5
TGCGCCAGCAGCTTGGGGCTCGGCTCCGAGACCCAGTACTTC
CASSLGLGSETQYF
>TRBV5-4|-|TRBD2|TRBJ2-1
TGTGCCAGCAGCGAACTAGCGGGGGGCCAGACGGAGCAGTTCTTC
CASSELAGGQTEQFF
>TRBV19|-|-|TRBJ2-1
TGTGCCAGTAGCATTGGGACTCCTCTCGATGAGCAGTTCTTC
CASSIGTPLDEQFF
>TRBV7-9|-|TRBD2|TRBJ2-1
TGTGCCAGCAGCTTATTTTTAGCGGGGTACAATGAGCAGTTCTTC
CASSLFLAGYNEQFF
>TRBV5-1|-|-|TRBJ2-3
TGCGCCAGCAGCTTGGACCCGGACATCACAGATACGCAGTATTTT
CASSLDPDITDTQYF
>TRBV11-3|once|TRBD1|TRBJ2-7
TGTGCCAGCAGCCCAAACAGGGGGCCCTCCTACGAGCAGTACTTC
CASSPNRGPSYEQYF
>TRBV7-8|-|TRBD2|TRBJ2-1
TGTGCCAGCAGTATGGAGGGACTAGCGGGCTTCAATGAGCAGTTCTTC
CASSMEGLAGFNEQFF
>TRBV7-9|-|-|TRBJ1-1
TGTGCCAGCAGCTTAGTCTTGGTAGAGAACACTGAAGCTTTCTTT
CASSLVLVENTEAFF